The source of this T cell receptor (beta chain) is a study of OX40 agonist ivuxolimab in advanced cancers. Profiled with immunoSEQ multiplex PCR; TCRdb holds only in-frame clones, not every one. This sample carries roughly 26,000 clones, approximately 83% of them seen once, and the ten largest clones take about 15%. Study results and caveats: The 0.1-3.0 mg/kg partial responders had among the lowest clonal expansion. There was clonal expansion of CD4+ and CD8+ blood T cells by week 6 at 0.1 to 3.0 mg/kg. Also showing low normalized T-cell clonal expansion were some of the nonresponders.

There are 15 residues in the CDR3. Germline V gene data show CDR1 as SGDLS and CDR2 as YYNGEE. Trimming took 1 base from V and 5 from J; bases not matched to a gene: 5. In the case of this clone: What it recognizes is unknown.

The sequences come from CD4+ or CD8+ T cells sorted from blood, collected in a trial of the OX40 agonist ivuxolimab. The gene calls are TRBV9 and TRBJ2-2, with TRBD2 matching 7 bases. This TCR was recovered from an adult with an advanced solid tumor such as melanoma, head and neck, liver or kidney cancer. The CDR3 is CASSVSGRGTGELFF. The CDR3 coding sequence is TGTGCCAGCAGCGTATCGGGGCGGGGGACCGGGGAGCTGTTTTTT. Full variable domain (rest looked up from reference TRBV9 and TRBJ2-2): DSGVTQTPKHLITATGQRVTLRCSPRSGDLSVYWYQQSLDQGLQFLIQYYNGEERAKGNILERFSAQQFPDLHSELNLSSLELGDSALYFCASSVSGRGTGELFFGEGSRLTVL.